This T cell receptor beta chain was sequenced in a study of T cells after posttransplantation cyclophosphamide. Sequencing used immunoSEQ multiplex PCR; TCRdb keeps in-frame clones, though not all of them. The table lists about 4,700 clones, about three quarters of them singletons. CDR1 SQVTM and CDR2 ANQGSEA come from the germline V gene. The length of the CDR3 is 12 residues. V dropped 1 base and J dropped 8 bases, with 11 bases sitting between them. Details on this clone: What it binds is unknown.

Methotrexate plus calcineurin inhibitor accompanied controls' myeloablative marrow transplants; sampling was 1 year later. Study conclusions and caveats: Later blood repertoires were often dominated by clones from the donor CD8+ memory compartment. Recipient CMV seropositivity and CMV reactivation strongly tracked TRB clonality. Blood and skin or GI T cell repertoires showed limited TRB overlap.

The clonotype originates from a female patient in her fifties or sixties who received an allogeneic stem cell transplant from an unrelated donor, was CMV-positive, and had acute and chronic GVHD. Among the T cells, some may be from the graft donor. The sample here was PBMCs, taken 321 days after allogeneic stem cell transplant with calcineurin inhibitor and methotrexate. This chain connects TRBV29-1 to TRBJ1-2, with D perhaps TRBD1 (5 bases). The CDR3 spells CSVEGGGYGYTF. For the CDR3, the DNA is TGCAGCGTTGAAGGCGGGGGTTACGGCTACACCTTC. The whole variable domain, remainder taken from reference TRBV29-1 and TRBJ1-2, is SAVISQKPSRDICQRGTSLTIQCQVDSQVTMMFWYRQQPGQSLTLIATANQGSEATYESGFVIDKFPISRPNLTFSTLTVSNMSPEDSSIYLCSVEGGGYGYTFGSGTRLTVV.